Below are 9 T cell receptor beta chains sequenced from a single sample in a study of blood T cell repertoires in COVID-19. This table comes from immunoSEQ multiplex PCR, and its TCRdb copy is limited to in-frame clones, with some not included. The table lists about 350,000 clones, approximately 90% of them singletons, with approximately 4.1% in the top ten. Sequences were obtained from peripheral blood. These receptors came from a woman aged 60-75 years with COVID-19, enrolled during active disease.

The chain combines TRBV5-1 with TRBJ2-1; D is possibly TRBD2 (7 bases). V gave up 0 bases and J gave up 4 bases, with 11 bases separating them. CDR3 length: 15 amino acids. Germline CDR1 SGHRS, CDR2 YFSETQ. This chain's CDR3 is CASSLAGGRYNEQFF. The CDR3 DNA is TGCGCCAGCAGCTTGGCCGGGGGGCGTTACAATGAGCAGTTCTTC.

The chain couples TRBV19 to TRBJ1-6; 10 positions match TRBD1. CDR3 length: 14 residues. Germline V gives CDR1 LNHDA, CDR2 SQIVND (reference sequence). J was trimmed by 9 bases and V by 5 bases; bases with no gene match: 4. CDR3 loop: CASSPGTGVSPLHF. The CDR3 bases are TGTGCCAGTAGTCCCGGGACAGGGGTTTCACCCCTCCACTTT.

This rearrangement joins TRBV28 to TRBJ1-5; 10 bases align to TRBD1. There are 18 residues in the CDR3. Germline CDR1 and CDR2: MDHEN and SYDVKM. The ends lost 5 bases at V and 5 bases at J; junction bases unmatched: 15. DNA of the CDR3: TGTGCCAGCAGTGCCCGGGACAGGGGCTTCGGGGGGGATCAGCCCCAGCATTTT. Amino acid sequence: CASSARDRGFGGDQPQHF.

The J gene is TRBJ2-7, the V gene TRBV3-1 (or the pseudogene TRBV3-2); 9 bases map to TRBD1. Germline V gene data show CDR1 as LGHDT and CDR2 as YNNKEL (reference sequence). V gave up 4 bases and J gave up 1 base; unmatched junction bases: 14. This CDR3 has 18 residues. This chain's CDR3 is CASSPESVPGQGSYEQYF. CDR3 coding DNA: TGTGCCAGCAGCCCAGAATCCGTACCGGGACAGGGTTCCTACGAGCAGTACTTC.

The chain has TRBV19 and TRBJ2-7, with 14 positions matching TRBD2. The CDR3 is 15 amino acids. Looked up from germline, CDR1 is LNHDA and CDR2 is SQIVND (reference sequence). Losses at the gene ends were 5 bases for V and 8 bases for J; bases not matched to a gene: 8. The DNA of the CDR3 is TGTGCCAGTAGTCCGGGGACTAGCGGGGGCCGCAAGCAGTACTTC. Its protein product is CASSPGTSGGRKQYF.

This sequence joins TRBV3-1 (or the pseudogene TRBV3-2) and TRBJ2-7; TRBD1 is a possible D gene (5 bases). The CDR3 spans 15 residues. V shed 4 bases and J shed 2 bases, with 15 bases lying between them. Germline CDR1 reads LGHDT; CDR2 reads YNNKEL (reference sequence). For the CDR3, the DNA is TGTGCCAGCAGCCCACAGACAGTCCCCACCTACGAGCAGTACTTC. As protein: CASSPQTVPTYEQYF.

The chain recombines TRBV20-1 with TRBJ2-7; perhaps TRBD1 as D (5 bases). Germline loops: CDR1 DFQATT, CDR2 SNEGSKA (reference sequence). The CDR3 consists of 11 residues. V dropped 5 bases and J dropped 4 bases, with 9 bases sitting between them. CDR3 in DNA: TGCAGTGCTGGTCAGGGATACGAGCAGTACTTC. The encoded protein is CSAGQGYEQYF.

The V call is TRBV7-3, the J call TRBJ2-3; D possibly corresponds to TRBD1 (7 bases). CDR1 is SGHTA and CDR2 is FQGTGA in the germline V gene. Trimming stripped 1 base from V and 2 bases from J, with 13 bases between. The CDR3 is 16 residues long. CDR3 bases: TGTGCCAGCAGCTTAAATCCCAGGGGGGTCACAGATACGCAGTATTTT. Its translation is CASSLNPRGVTDTQYF.

The chain has TRBV5-1 and TRBJ2-1; perhaps TRBD2 as D (6 bases). The CDR3 covers 14 residues. CDR1 SGHRS and CDR2 YFSETQ come from the germline V gene. Trimming removed 1 base at V and 8 bases at J, with 13 bases between. The chain's CDR3 is CASSLQGLGDEQFF. CDR3 coding DNA: TGCGCCAGCAGCTTGCAGGGACTTGGGGATGAGCAGTTCTTC.